One sample yielded the 30 T cell receptor beta chains listed below, sequenced in a study of patients and donors after allogeneic stem cell transplantation (dated by TCRdb to about 2020). Library preparation used RT-PCR. The sequencer listed for this sample is NextSeq 550. Using fastp at Q25 and MiXCR, TCRdb reprocessed the public reads and kept productive beta chains. Each CDR3 protein appears once, grouped with its most common genes and DNA. Across this sample there are hundreds of thousands of distinct CDR3 sequences, with around 15% seen only once. Around 6.8% of the sample is taken by the ten largest. The sequenced material came from blood, either unsorted or a sorted T cell fraction (not recorded which). The receptors were gathered from a human donor who was either an allogeneic HSCT recipient or a stem cell or donor lymphocyte infusion donor (not recorded which). It is not recorded whose cells these are; they may come from a transplant donor.

There are many counts of this clonotype. The chain recombines TRBV5-1 with TRBJ2-1, with 9 bases aligning to TRBD2. The J segment lost 7 bases and the V segment lost 3 bases, leaving 11 bases of the junction unmatched. The CDR3 is 16 residues long. Germline CDR1 is SGHRS and CDR2 is YFSETQ. CDR3 residues: CASSSSAAGGINEQFF. The DNA of the CDR3 is TGCGCCAGCAGCTCTTCTGCAGCGGGAGGAATTAATGAGCAGTTCTTC.

This clonotype showed up just a few times. This chain joins TRBV6-4 and TRBJ1-1, with 7 bases matching TRBD1. The germline gives CDR1 MRHNA, CDR2 SNTAGT. With 5 bases clipped from V and 1 base from J, the junction kept 7 bases outside the gene matches. CDR3 size: 15 residues. DNA of the CDR3: TGTGCCAGCAGTATTAGCAGGGACAGGAACACTGAAGCTTTCTTT. Protein sequence: CASSISRDRNTEAFF.

This clonotype was seen a handful of times. The chain joins TRBV20-1 to TRBJ2-7; TRBD1 matches at 9 bases. Germline assignment: CDR1 DFQATT and CDR2 SNEGSKA (reference sequence). V shed 3 bases, J shed 5 bases, and the junction held 8 bases outside the gene matches. The CDR3 is 14 residues long. The CDR3 loop reads CSASSRDRVNEQYF. DNA of the CDR3: TGCAGTGCTAGCAGCCGGGACAGGGTCAACGAGCAGTACTTC.

This clonotype was recorded a few times. The V and J genes are TRBV7-9 and TRBJ1-5, with D unclear. V lost 2 bases and J lost 11, with 19 bases in between. Germline V lookup: CDR1 SEHNR, CDR2 FQNEAQ (reference sequence). The length of the CDR3 is 15 residues. CDR3 loop: CASSLIGSPNMAQHF. CDR3 DNA sequence: TGTGCCAGCAGCTTAATCGGGTCACCCAATATGGCCCAGCATTTT.

This clonotype was seen a handful of times. V gene TRBV20-1 combines with J gene TRBJ2-7, with a possible D match to TRBD1 (7 bases). CDR1 and CDR2 from the germline V gene are DFQATT and SNEGSKA (reference sequence). The CDR3 length is 14 residues. V lost 4 bases and J lost 1, with 14 bases in between. CDR3 region: CSAITTGRSYEQYF. The CDR3 region has the DNA TGCAGTGCTATTACGACAGGGAGGTCCTACGAGCAGTACTTC.

This clonotype has more than one count but fewer than ten. The V gene is TRBV5-1, the J gene TRBJ1-2; no reliable D call. This CDR3 has 15 residues. Germline CDR1 and CDR2: SGHRS and YFSETQ. Trimming took 0 bases from V and 0 from J, leaving 9 bases between them. The CDR3 sequence: CASSLAPDTNYGYTF. The CDR3 DNA reads TGCGCCAGCAGCTTGGCCCCTGATACTAACTATGGCTACACCTTC.

This clonotype was detected only a few times. The gene calls are TRBV12-5 and TRBJ2-2; TRBD1 matches at 10 bases. The V and J ends lost 3 bases and 5 bases, in that order; junction bases with no gene match: 3. CDR1 and CDR2 from the germline V gene are LGHNT and FRNRAP. This CDR3 has 15 amino acids. As DNA, the CDR3 is TGTGCTAGTGGTTTTTGGACAGGGGGAACCGGGGAGCTGTTTTTT. Its translation is CASGFWTGGTGELFF.

The rearrangement uses TRBV5-1 and TRBJ2-5; D is possibly TRBD1 (5 bases). Trimming took off 0 bases at V and 3 bases at J, with 9 bases between the two ends. The length of the CDR3 is 14 residues. Germline CDR1 is SGHRS and CDR2 is YFSETQ. CDR3: CASSLAGREETQYF. CDR3 nucleotides: TGCGCCAGCAGCTTGGCCGGCAGGGAAGAGACCCAGTACTTC.

The chain is built from TRBV7-8 and TRBJ2-3, with TRBD2 identical over 9 bases. V dropped 4 bases and J dropped 0; count of bases not matched to a gene: 5. Germline assignment: CDR1 SGHVS and CDR2 FQNEAQ. CDR3 length: 16 amino acids. Here the CDR3 reads CASSSKAGGSTDTQYF. CDR3 DNA: TGTGCCAGCAGCTCAAAAGCGGGGGGCAGCACAGATACGCAGTATTTT.

V usage is TRBV25-1 and J usage is TRBJ1-1, with D maybe TRBD1 (6 bases). Germline CDR1 and CDR2: MGHDK and SYGVNS. Trimming removed 6 bases from V and 6 bases from J, with 20 bases in between. CDR3 size: 15 residues. CDR3 residues: CASSEGRGAVAEAFF. The DNA for the CDR3 is TGTGCCAGCAGCGAGGGGAGGGGGGCGGTAGCTGAAGCTTTCTTT.

Only a few counts were recorded for this clonotype. The rearrangement links TRBV3-1 to TRBJ2-7; 14 positions agree with TRBD2. This CDR3 is built from 16 residues. V lost 4 bases and J lost 5; bases outside the gene matches: 7. In germline, CDR1 is LGHDT, CDR2 YNNKEL (reference sequence). Here the CDR3 reads CASSPGLAGGRNEQYF. The CDR3 nucleotides are TGTGCCAGCAGCCCCGGACTAGCGGGAGGAAGGAACGAGCAGTACTTC.

This clonotype was seen only a few times. The chain combines TRBV7-7 with TRBJ2-5; either TRBD1 or TRBD2 may fit D (5 bases each). The CDR3 sequence is 16 residues long. The V and J ends lost 5 bases and 9 bases respectively, with 25 bases between them. Germline CDR1 and CDR2: SSHAT and FNYEAQ (reference sequence). The CDR3 sequence: CASSHSPLWGRLSQYF. The CDR3 DNA sequence: TGTGCCAGCAGCCACTCCCCTTTGTGGGGACGCTTGTCCCAGTACTTC.

The chain employs TRBV12-3 or TRBV12-4 and TRBJ1-2; no clear D. The ends were cut back, 4 bases at V and 3 bases at J, with 6 bases in the middle. The CDR3 spans 12 residues. The CDR3 here is CASSYLDYGYTF. In DNA form, the CDR3 reads TGTGCCAGCAGTTATCTGGACTATGGCTACACCTTC.

V and J are TRBV6-5 and TRBJ2-7; TRBD2 matches at 7 bases. V lost 2 bases to trimming and J lost 6 bases; unmatched junction nucleotides: 13. The CDR3 covers 16 residues. Germline V CDR1 and CDR2: MNHEY, SVGAGI. The CDR3 reads CASSYTVASGAFEQYF. The CDR3 bases are TGTGCCAGCAGTTACACGGTGGCTAGCGGTGCCTTCGAGCAGTACTTC.

This clonotype was detected only a few times. The chain combines TRBV4-1 with TRBJ2-7, with a weak D call TRBD1 (6 bases). Deletions cut 1 base from V and 5 bases from J, with 12 bases between. The germline V gene has CDR1 MGHRA and CDR2 YSYEKL. This CDR3 has 14 amino acids. The CDR3 coding sequence is TGCGCCAGCAGCCAAGTACAGGGTGCCCACGAGCAGTACTTC. Residues: CASSQVQGAHEQYF.

This clonotype was seen only a few times. CDR3 in DNA: TGCAGTGCTAGAGGACAGGTGGCAACTAATGAAAAACTGTTTTTT. It codes for CSARGQVATNEKLFF. The V call is TRBV20-1, the J call TRBJ1-4, with TRBD1 as a possible D gene (6 bases). V lost 1 base and J lost 0, with 9 bases in between. From germline, CDR1 is DFQATT and CDR2 SNEGSKA (reference sequence). This CDR3 is built from 15 residues.

The chain employs TRBV6-2 or TRBV6-3 and TRBJ2-4; no clear D gene. Deletions cut 0 bases from V and 0 bases from J, with 15 bases between. This CDR3 spans 18 amino acids. Per germline, CDR1 MNHEY and CDR2 SVGEGT. CDR3 loop: CASSYSVVAVPAKNIQYF. In DNA, the CDR3 is TGTGCCAGCAGTTACTCTGTAGTGGCGGTTCCAGCCAAAAACATTCAGTACTTC.

The chain employs TRBV7-8 and TRBJ2-5, with 7 bases lining up with TRBD2. Germline V gene sequence: CDR1 SGHVS, CDR2 FQNEAQ. This CDR3 spans 15 amino acids. V gave up 5 bases and J gave up 4 bases; unmatched junction bases: 10. CDR3 protein: CASSIHREAGETQYF. The CDR3 region has the DNA TGTGCCAGCAGCATTCACCGGGAGGCGGGAGAGACCCAGTACTTC.

In this sample, this clonotype turned up a few times. The chain has TRBV29-1 and TRBJ1-1; D is undetermined. Trimming pared 3 bases from V and 3 bases from J, leaving 8 bases between. This CDR3 contains 12 residues. The germline V gene has CDR1 SQVTM and CDR2 ANQGSEA. CDR3 nucleotide sequence: TGCAGCGTTGAGGCACATTACACTGAAGCTTTCTTT. The encoded protein is CSVEAHYTEAFF.

This clonotype was counted many times. This chain joins TRBV10-3 and TRBJ2-2, with D possibly being TRBD2 (6 bases). The CDR3 runs to 16 residues. V gave up 4 bases and J gave up 1 base, with 13 bases separating them. The germline CDR1 and CDR2 sequences are ENHRY and SYGVKD. The CDR3 coding sequence is TGTGCCATCAGTGCAGGCGGGGCCATGAACACCGGGGAGCTGTTTTTT. Protein: CAISAGGAMNTGELFF.

This clonotype was seen at least ten times. The chain is built from TRBV2 and TRBJ2-7, with D perhaps matching TRBD2 (5 bases). V dropped 2 bases and J dropped 7 bases, with 6 bases sitting between them. Germline V CDR1 and CDR2: SNHLY, FYNNEI. The length of the CDR3 is 11 residues. CDR3 amino acids: CASSERREQYF. The CDR3 DNA reads as TGTGCCAGCAGTGAAAGGAGGGAGCAGTACTTC.

This clonotype appeared a few times. This chain joins TRBV20-1 and TRBJ2-1, with 9 positions matching TRBD2. Germline V lookup: CDR1 DFQATT, CDR2 SNEGSKA (reference sequence). The V gene end was trimmed by 0 bases and the J gene end by 4 bases; junction bases not matched to a gene: 7. This CDR3 comprises 16 residues. CDR3 residues: CSARDGASGIYNEQFF. The CDR3, as DNA: TGCAGTGCTAGAGATGGGGCTAGCGGGATTTACAATGAGCAGTTCTTC.

This clonotype occurred many times. The chain uses TRBV3-1 and TRBJ1-3; D ambiguous. This CDR3 has 12 residues. V dropped 4 bases and J dropped 5 bases, with 6 bases sitting between them. Germline V gene data show CDR1 as LGHDT and CDR2 as YNNKEL (reference sequence). The CDR3 DNA reads as TGTGCCAGCAGCCTTGATAGAAACACCATATATTTT. This sequence encodes CASSLDRNTIYF.

This clonotype has only a few counts. The chain has TRBV5-1 and TRBJ2-4; 10 bases line up with TRBD2. This CDR3 has 15 residues. The junction had 4 bases not matched to a gene; V was cut back by 3 bases and J by 4 bases. Germline V gene lookup returns CDR1 SGHRS and CDR2 YFSETQ. The CDR3 loop reads CASSSMTSGKNIQYF. The DNA of the CDR3 is TGCGCCAGCAGCTCAATGACTAGCGGGAAAAACATTCAGTACTTC.

Note on this clonotype: The conserved closing phenylalanine or tryptophan is absent in this CDR3, likely reflecting a read error. The DNA is left out, because the CDR3 cannot be placed on it with certainty; the CDR3 is given as TCRdb lists it. The chain has TRBV29-1 and TRBJ2-2; the D segment call TRBD1 is taken from the table without a DNA check. Per germline, CDR1 SQVTM and CDR2 ANQGSEA. The CDR3 adds up to 10 amino acids, both ends counted. This CDR3 is CSVDGATTGN.

CDR3 DNA sequence: TGTGCCAGCAGTGAAGGCCATTGGGGGGGGACTGAAGCTTTCTTT. Residues: CASSEGHWGGTEAFF. This chain joins TRBV2 and TRBJ1-1; perhaps TRBD1 as D (5 bases). Deletions cut 1 base from V and 5 bases from J, with 14 bases between. This CDR3 is built from 15 residues. Germline CDR1 reads SNHLY; CDR2 reads FYNNEI.

The genes are TRBV12-3 or TRBV12-4 and TRBJ1-1, with unresolved D. V was cut by 2 bases and J by 0 bases, with 10 bases left in between. The CDR3 sequence is 15 residues long. The CDR3 is CASSLIPGMNTEAFF. The CDR3 DNA sequence: TGTGCCAGCAGTTTAATCCCGGGTATGAACACTGAAGCTTTCTTT.

The V and J genes are TRBV30 and TRBJ1-1, with D possibly matching TRBD1 (5 bases). V was shortened by 3 bases and J by 4 bases, with 12 bases between the two germline ends. The CDR3 totals 13 residues. CDR1 and CDR2 from the germline V gene are GTSNPN and SVGIG (reference sequence). The CDR3 reads CAWRTASTTEAFF. In DNA form, the CDR3 reads TGTGCCTGGAGGACAGCCTCGACCACTGAAGCTTTCTTT. Together with reference TRBV30 and TRBJ1-1, the CDR3 gives the full variable domain: SQTIHQWPATLVQPVGSPLSLECTVEGTSNPNLYWYRQAAGRGLQLLFYSVGIGQISSEVPQNLSASRPQDRQFILSSKKLLLSDSGFYLCAWRTASTTEAFFGQGTRLTVV.

The chain has TRBV20-1 and TRBJ1-1; D might be TRBD1 (5 bases). V shed 3 bases and J shed 1 base, with 15 bases lying between them. The CDR3 contains 15 residues. From germline, CDR1 is DFQATT and CDR2 SNEGSKA (reference sequence). The CDR3 DNA reads TGCAGTGCTAGTCGAACCGGGACGAGGAACACTGAAGCTTTCTTT. Amino acid sequence: CSASRTGTRNTEAFF.

The CDR3 sequence is CSASSDAGKGQPQHF. The CDR3 DNA is TGCAGTGCTTCTTCGGATGCGGGAAAGGGTCAGCCCCAGCATTTT. The genes are TRBV20-1 and TRBJ1-5; no reliable D call. Germline V gene lookup returns CDR1 DFQATT and CDR2 SNEGSKA (reference sequence). Trimming cost V 5 bases and J 6 bases, with 20 bases left between them. This CDR3 has 15 amino acids.